This entry lists 3 T cell receptor beta chains sequenced from one sample in a study of T cells in Graves' hyperthyroidism and ophthalmopathy (dated by TCRdb to between 2018 and 2020). Libraries came from multiplex PCR. Instrument used: Illumina HiSeq 2000. Amplification of TCR beta CDR3 regions was carried out from RNA transcripts. For the first round of RT-PCR on the TCR CDR3, the HTBI primer set was used together with the Qiagen OneStep RT-PCR kit. TCRdb took the public reads, trimmed them with fastp at Q25, ran MiXCR for clone calling and kept in-frame beta chains. Rows with a matching CDR3 protein are joined into one entry that keeps the most common DNA and genes. The sample includes about 500,000 distinct CDR3 sequences, with 13% to 15% observed a single time. The top ten clones comprise around 17% of the sample. Sample: blood. All receptors come from a woman aged 18-29 years with Graves' hyperthyroidism.

The V gene is TRBV7-2, the J gene TRBJ1-5; D is unresolved. V was pared by 1 base and J by 9 bases, with 10 bases between. The CDR3 consists of 13 residues. CDR1 and CDR2 from the germline V gene are SGHTA and FQGNSA. The CDR3: CASSLVAEGPQHF. CDR3 coding DNA: TGTGCCAGCAGCTTAGTAGCGGAAGGGCCCCAGCATTTT.

The chain has TRBV12-3 or TRBV12-4 and TRBJ2-3; tentatively, D is TRBD2 (6 bases). The ends were cut back, 6 bases at V and 6 bases at J, with 10 bases in the middle. This CDR3 is 12 amino acids long. DNA of the CDR3: TGTGCCAGCAGACAAGGGAGGGATACGCAGTATTTT. Residues: CASRQGRDTQYF.

The chain employs TRBV5-6 and TRBJ1-1; weak D call: TRBD1 (6 bases). In germline, CDR1 is SGHDT, CDR2 YYEEEE. This CDR3 comprises 16 residues. V gave up 3 bases and J gave up 0 bases, with 15 bases separating them. CDR3 DNA sequence: TGTGCCAGCAGCTACAGACAGGATACGTTGAACACTGAAGCTTTCTTT. This translates into CASSYRQDTLNTEAFF.